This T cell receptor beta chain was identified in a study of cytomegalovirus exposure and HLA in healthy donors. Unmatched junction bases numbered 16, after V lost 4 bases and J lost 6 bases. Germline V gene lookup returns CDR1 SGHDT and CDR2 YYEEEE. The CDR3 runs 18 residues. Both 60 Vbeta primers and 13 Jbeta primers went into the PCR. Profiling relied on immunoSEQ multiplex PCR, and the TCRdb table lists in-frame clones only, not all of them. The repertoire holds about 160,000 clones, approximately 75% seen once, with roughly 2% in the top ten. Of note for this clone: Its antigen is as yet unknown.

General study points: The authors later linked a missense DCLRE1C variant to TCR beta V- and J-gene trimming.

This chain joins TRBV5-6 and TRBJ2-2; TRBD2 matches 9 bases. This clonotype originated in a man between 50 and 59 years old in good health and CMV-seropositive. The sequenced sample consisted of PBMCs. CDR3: CASSRPIPSRGGSGELFF. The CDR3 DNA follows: TGTGCCAGCAGCCGCCCGATACCTTCGCGGGGGGGATCCGGGGAGCTGTTTTTT.